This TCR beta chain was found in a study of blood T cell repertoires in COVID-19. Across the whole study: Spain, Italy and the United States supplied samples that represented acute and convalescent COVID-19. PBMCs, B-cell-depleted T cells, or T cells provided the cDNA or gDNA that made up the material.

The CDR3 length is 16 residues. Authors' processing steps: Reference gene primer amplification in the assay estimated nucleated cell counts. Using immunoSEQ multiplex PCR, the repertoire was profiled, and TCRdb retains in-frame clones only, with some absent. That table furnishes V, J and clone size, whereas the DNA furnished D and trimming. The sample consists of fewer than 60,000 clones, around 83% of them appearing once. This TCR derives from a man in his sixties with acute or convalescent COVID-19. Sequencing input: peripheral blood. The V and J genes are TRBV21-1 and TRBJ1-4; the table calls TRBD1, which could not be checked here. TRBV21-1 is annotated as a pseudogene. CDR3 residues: CASSKDRGATNEKLFF. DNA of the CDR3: TGTGCCAGCAGCAAAGACAGGGGGGCAACTAATGAAAAACTGTTTTTT.